Listed below are T cell receptor beta chains from one sample, sequenced in a study of immune heterogeneity within non-small cell lung tumors. MiXCR, applied by TCRdb to the multiplex PCR reads, yields one record per CDR3 protein. The sample includes around 3,000 distinct CDR3 sequences, nearly 45% of them seen just once. The sample consisted of lung tumor tissue. These receptor sequences come from a man in his 60s with non-small cell lung cancer. Each CDR3 is given with its conserved first and last residue. The D gene is left open where the match is weak. The listing skips clone size in some rows; elsewhere it reads once, few, many or a size class.

CDR3 DNA	CDR3 protein	J gene	V gene	clone size	D gene
TGTGCCTGGAGTAGGGACAGGCCCTACGAGCAGTACTTC	CAWSRDRPYEQYF	TRBJ2-7	TRBV30	NA	TRBD1
TGTGCCAGTAGTCCCGTATGGGACAACGAAAAACTGTTTTTT	CASSPVWDNEKLFF	TRBJ1-4	TRBV19	NA	NA
TGTGCCAGCAGCTTAGTATCCACGGGACAAGTCCTAAGGGGCTACACCTTC	CASSLVSTGQVLRGYTF	TRBJ1-2	TRBV7-8	medium-sized	NA
TGCGCCAGCAGCTTGGAGATGGGAAAAAGTACCTACGAGCAGTACTTC	CASSLEMGKSTYEQYF	TRBJ2-7	TRBV5-1	medium-sized	NA
TGTGCCAGCAGCGCCGGACAGTATGAAAAACTGTTTTTT	CASSAGQYEKLFF	TRBJ1-4	TRBV9	medium-sized	NA
TGTGCCAGCAGTTTACAGGGAACATCTAACTATGGCTACACCTTC	CASSLQGTSNYGYTF	TRBJ1-2	TRBV28	large	NA
TGCAGTGGGAATAGCGGGAGTGCTGGGGAGACCCAGTACTTC	CSGNSGSAGETQYF	TRBJ2-5	TRBV20-1	NA	TRBD2
TGCAGTGCCATTAAACGGGAGCTCGGAATCAATCAGCCCCAGCATTTT	CSAIKRELGINQPQHF	TRBJ1-5	TRBV20-1	NA	NA
TGTGCCAGCAGCACACCGCGGGAGAGCGCCATTCAAGAGACCCAGTACTTC	CASSTPRESAIQETQYF	TRBJ2-5	TRBV7-9	few	TRBD2
TGTGCCAGCATCTCGGAGCCGGGAGAGACCCAGTACTTC	CASISEPGETQYF	TRBJ2-5	TRBV2	few	NA
TGTGCCAGCCAAATCTCGACCGGGGAGCTGTTTTTT	CASQISTGELFF	TRBJ2-2	TRBV6-1	medium-sized	NA
TGCGCCAGCAGCCCACACATCTCTGGAAACACCATATATTTT	CASSPHISGNTIYF	TRBJ1-3	TRBV5-1	medium-sized	NA
TGTGCCAGCAGCCAAGATTGGGCTTCTGAGACCCAGTACTTC	CASSQDWASETQYF	TRBJ2-5	TRBV3-1	NA	NA
TGCAGTGCTAGAGGCCCGAATAGCGGGGGGGACATTCAGTACTTC	CSARGPNSGGDIQYF	TRBJ2-4	TRBV20-1	NA	TRBD2
TGTGCCACCAGCAGTGGACCAGGGGGAGGTAACACTGAAGCTTTCTTT	CATSSGPGGGNTEAFF	TRBJ1-1	TRBV15	medium-sized	TRBD1
TGCAGGCGGACTAGCGGGAGTAGCGAGCAGTTCTTC	CRRTSGSSEQFF	TRBJ2-1	TRBV20-1	medium-sized	TRBD2
TGCAGTGCTAGTATCGGGGGGGCGGTTACCGGGGAGCTGTTTTTT	CSASIGGAVTGELFF	TRBJ2-2	TRBV20-1	NA	TRBD2
TGTGCCAGCAGCCCAGGACTAGGGCTAGATACGCAGTATTTT	CASSPGLGLDTQYF	TRBJ2-3	TRBV7-8	medium-sized	TRBD2
TGTGCCAGCAGCTTATGGTTATCGGAGACCCAGTACTTC	CASSLWLSETQYF	TRBJ2-5	TRBV11-2	NA	NA
TGTGCCAGCAGCTTCAAGAACACTGAAGCTTTCTTT	CASSFKNTEAFF	TRBJ1-1	TRBV13	NA	NA
TGTGCCAGCAGCTTAGTCACTAGCGGGGGGGTAAATGAGCAGTTCTTC	CASSLVTSGGVNEQFF	TRBJ2-1	TRBV7-8	NA	TRBD2
TGTGCCAGCAGCCAAGATCCTAGCGGGACAAACACCGGGGAGCTGTTTTTT	CASSQDPSGTNTGELFF	TRBJ2-2	TRBV4-2	NA	TRBD2
TGCAGTGCTAGAGAAGGGGGACGCACTGAAGCTTTCTTT	CSAREGGRTEAFF	TRBJ1-1	TRBV20-1	NA	NA